This T cell receptor beta chain was identified in a study of vaccination effects on CD4 cells after COVID-19. Points from the study as a whole: Whether induced by infection or by vaccine, clones showed marked clonal contraction late after vaccination.

This clone was detected only a few times. Its antigen is unidentified. V shed 3 bases, J shed 6 bases, and the junction held 11 bases outside the gene matches. This CDR3 is 16 amino acids long. CDR1 is LNHDA and CDR2 is SQIVND in the germline V gene (reference sequence). Once cultured for 9 to 11 days, the cells underwent separation to obtain CD4+ T cells. Negative nucleocapsid antibody tests before and after vaccination confirmed no previous SARS-CoV-2 infection. On both days 3 and 7, half of the culture medium was replaced with IL-2 medium. Clones were sequenced by immunoSEQ multiplex PCR, and TCRdb holds only the in-frame ones, with some missing. This sample has under 50,000 clones, with 65% to 80% found just once.

This specimen consisted of CD4+ T cells from PBMCs cultured without peptide, obtained before COVID-19 vaccination. The receptor's source is a human donor who received a COVID-19 vaccine. This sequence joins TRBV19 and TRBJ2-1, with 7 bases aligning to TRBD2. CDR3 DNA: TGTGCCAGTAGTATTAACCACCCTTGGGGGGGCAATGAGCAGTTCTTC. Translating it yields CASSINHPWGGNEQFF.